One and the same sample provided the 16 T cell receptor beta chains below, sequenced in a study of OX40 agonist ivuxolimab in advanced cancers. TCRdb keeps only in-frame clones here, not all; method: immunoSEQ multiplex PCR. This repertoire shows about 78,000 clones, around 80% found once; its top ten account for 0.44%. The sequencing used CD4+ or CD8+ T cells sorted from blood, collected in a trial of the OX40 agonist ivuxolimab. The receptors derive from an adult with an advanced solid tumor such as melanoma, head and neck, liver or kidney cancer.

This rearrangement joins TRBV5-5 to TRBJ1-3; D ambiguous. Germline loops: CDR1 SGHKS, CDR2 YYEKEE (reference sequence). This CDR3 is built from 16 residues. V shed 0 bases and J shed 0 bases, with 10 bases lying between them. CDR3 sequence: CASSLDRQTSGNTIYF. The CDR3 nucleotides are TGTGCCAGCAGCTTGGATCGGCAAACCTCTGGAAACACCATATATTTT.

The chain is built from TRBV27 and TRBJ2-5, with D uncertain. CDR1 is MNHEY and CDR2 is SMNVEV in the germline V gene (reference sequence). CDR3 length: 14 amino acids. Trimming pared 3 bases from V and 5 bases from J, leaving 13 bases between. The DNA of the CDR3 is TGTGCCAGCAGTTTCCTTCCCCCGCCGGAGACCCAGTACTTC. This encodes CASSFLPPPETQYF.

This chain links TRBV9 with TRBJ2-7; 8 bases align to TRBD1. Losses at the gene ends were 1 base for V and 5 bases for J; bases not matched to a gene: 8. CDR1 is SGDLS, CDR2 YYNGEE, per germline. This CDR3 spans 15 amino acids. CDR3 coding DNA: TGTGCCAGCAGCGTATCCACAGGGGGGAGAGACGAGCAGTACTTC. Its protein is CASSVSTGGRDEQYF.

The V and J genes are TRBV5-1 and TRBJ2-3; 14 bases align to TRBD2. Per the germline V gene, CDR1 is SGHRS and CDR2 is YFSETQ. The CDR3 is 18 amino acids. The V gene end was trimmed by 0 bases and the J gene end by 1 base; junction bases not matched to a gene: 4. The DNA for the CDR3 is TGCGCCAGCAGCTTGGCATTGGGACTAGCGGGGGGCACAGATACGCAGTATTTT. This sequence encodes CASSLALGLAGGTDTQYF. The variable domain in full, with the rest retrieved from reference TRBV5-1 and TRBJ2-3, is KAGVTQTPRYLIKTRGQQVTLSCSPISGHRSVSWYQQTPGQGLQFLFEYFSETQRNKGNFPGRFSGRQFSNSRSEMNVSTLELGDSALYLCASSLALGLAGGTDTQYFGPGTRLTVL.

V gene TRBV7-2 combines with J gene TRBJ1-1; TRBD1 is a possible D gene (5 bases). CDR1 and CDR2 (germline): SGHTA, FQGNSA. Trimming shortened V by 6 bases and J by 2 bases, and 13 bases separated the two germline ends. The CDR3 contains 14 residues. Here the CDR3 reads CASREGKGNTEAFF. In DNA form, the CDR3 reads TGTGCCAGCAGAGAGGGGAAGGGTAACACTGAAGCTTTCTTT. Using reference TRBV7-2 and TRBJ1-1 for the parts outside the CDR3, the full variable domain is GAGVSQSPSNKVTEKGKDVELRCDPISGHTALYWYRQSLGQGLEFLIYFQGNSAPDKSGLPSDRFSAERTGGSVSTLTIQRTQQEDSAVYLCASREGKGNTEAFFGQGTRLTVV.

The CDR3 protein is CASSFGGVQETQYF. The CDR3 DNA is TGCGCCAGCAGCTTTGGGGGAGTTCAAGAGACCCAGTACTTC. V and J are TRBV5-1 and TRBJ2-5, with D possibly called TRBD1 or TRBD2 (5 bases each). The germline V gene encodes CDR1 SGHRS and CDR2 YFSETQ. The germline V and J ends were trimmed by 2 bases and 2 bases, with 10 bases remaining between them. The CDR3 is 14 residues long.

V usage is TRBV10-2 and J usage is TRBJ2-6; D gene ambiguous. Germline values: CDR1 WSHSY, CDR2 SAAADI. The CDR3 covers 14 residues. The V and J ends lost 3 bases and 1 base respectively, with 4 bases between them. CDR3 in amino acids: CASSDKSGANVLTF. Written as DNA, the CDR3 is TGCGCCAGCAGTGATAAGTCTGGGGCCAACGTCCTGACTTTC.

The rearrangement links TRBV18 to TRBJ1-1; 7 positions match TRBD1. The CDR3 runs 12 residues. The germline V gene encodes CDR1 KGHSH and CDR2 LQKENI. The V segment lost 3 bases and the J segment 7 bases; nucleotides outside the gene matches: 2. CDR3 residues: CASSPDRSEAFF. CDR3 coding DNA: TGTGCCAGCTCACCGGACAGGAGTGAAGCTTTCTTT. The complete variable domain, with remaining parts taken from reference TRBV18 and TRBJ1-1, reads NAGVMQNPRHLVRRRGQEARLRCSPMKGHSHVYWYRQLPEEGLKFMVYLQKENIIDESGMPKERFSAEFPKEGPSILRIQQVVRGDSAAYFCASSPDRSEAFFGQGTRLTVV.

This chain joins TRBV7-2 and TRBJ2-4; D remains ambiguous. The CDR3 extends over 16 amino acids. Trimming stripped 1 base from V and 9 bases from J, with 19 bases between. Per the germline V gene, CDR1 is SGHTA and CDR2 is FQGNSA. CDR3 region: CASSLDHPPRVSIQYF. CDR3 nucleotides: TGTGCCAGCAGCTTAGACCACCCTCCTAGGGTGAGCATTCAGTACTTC.

The chain has TRBV5-1 and TRBJ2-5, with D unresolved. Germline V CDR1 and CDR2: SGHRS, YFSETQ. The CDR3 runs to 12 residues. The ends were cut back, 0 bases at V and 1 base at J, with 1 base in the middle. CDR3 DNA: TGCGCCAGCAGCTTGGTCCAAGAGACCCAGTACTTC. Its translation is CASSLVQETQYF.

This chain links TRBV7-2 with TRBJ2-7, with D possibly being TRBD2 (6 bases). This CDR3 is 15 amino acids long. Per germline, CDR1 SGHTA and CDR2 FQGNSA. The germline V and J ends were trimmed by 6 bases and 4 bases, with 19 bases remaining between them. This CDR3 is CASRESPGEGYEQYF. Here the CDR3 DNA reads TGTGCCAGCAGGGAGAGTCCGGGAGAGGGGTACGAGCAGTACTTC.

The chain employs TRBV18 and TRBJ2-7, with 8 bases fitting TRBD1. V gave up 3 bases and J gave up 3 bases; unmatched junction bases: 10. CDR3 length equals 16 residues. From germline, CDR1 is KGHSH and CDR2 LQKENI. The CDR3 is CASSPVGTGSFYEQYF. The DNA of the CDR3 is TGTGCCAGCTCACCGGTTGGGACAGGATCTTTCTACGAGCAGTACTTC.

This clone was picked up one time. The rearrangement joins TRBV6-1 to TRBJ1-1, with D hard to call. Per the germline V gene, CDR1 is MNHNS and CDR2 is SASEGT. The V end was cut by 2 bases, the J end by 7 bases, with 11 bases between. The length of the CDR3 is 13 residues. The CDR3 sequence: CASSERRQDEAFF. The DNA for the CDR3 is TGTGCCAGCAGTGAAAGACGGCAGGATGAAGCTTTCTTT.

J is TRBJ1-1 and V is TRBV11-2; D is perhaps TRBD1 (6 bases). The CDR3 loop spans 15 amino acids. V was clipped by 3 bases and J by 0 bases, with 11 bases between them. Looked up from germline, CDR1 is SGHAT and CDR2 is FQNNGV. CDR3 sequence: CASSFWGRVNTEAFF. The CDR3 DNA sequence: TGTGCCAGCAGCTTTTGGGGGCGGGTGAACACTGAAGCTTTCTTT.

The V gene is TRBV5-1, the J gene TRBJ1-1, with D hard to call. The length of the CDR3 is 17 residues. CDR1 is SGHRS, CDR2 YFSETQ, per germline. Trimming pared 0 bases from V and 5 bases from J, leaving 20 bases between. In nucleotides, the CDR3 is TGCGCCAGCAGCTTGGAAGGGTTGGCGACGTCCTGGACTGAAGCTTTCTTT. Protein: CASSLEGLATSWTEAFF.

CDR3 nucleotides: TGTGCCAGCGGGTACGCCTACGAGCAGTACGTC. Its protein is CASGYAYEQYV. V and J are TRBV28 and TRBJ2-7; D is ambiguous. This CDR3 has 11 residues. Germline V gene lookup returns CDR1 MDHEN and CDR2 SYDVKM. V was clipped by 8 bases and J by 2 bases, with 7 bases between them.